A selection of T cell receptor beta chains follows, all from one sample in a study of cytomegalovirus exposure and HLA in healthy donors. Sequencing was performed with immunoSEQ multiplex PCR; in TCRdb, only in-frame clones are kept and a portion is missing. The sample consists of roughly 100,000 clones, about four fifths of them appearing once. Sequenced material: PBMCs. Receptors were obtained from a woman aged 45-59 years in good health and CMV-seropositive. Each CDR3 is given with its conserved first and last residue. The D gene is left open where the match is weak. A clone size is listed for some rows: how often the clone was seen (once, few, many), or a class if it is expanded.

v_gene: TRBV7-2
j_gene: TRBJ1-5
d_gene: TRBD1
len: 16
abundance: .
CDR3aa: CASSPWTGGSNQPQHF
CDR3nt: TGTGCCAGCAGCCCCTGGACAGGGGGTAGCAATCAGCCCCAGCATTTT

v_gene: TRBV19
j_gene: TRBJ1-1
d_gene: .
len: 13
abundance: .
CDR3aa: CASSSGQNTEAFF
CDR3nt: TGTGCCAGTAGTTCGGGACAGAACACTGAAGCTTTCTTT

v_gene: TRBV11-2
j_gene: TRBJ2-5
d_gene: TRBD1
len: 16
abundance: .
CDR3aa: CASSLTDRGGQETQYF
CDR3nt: TGTGCCAGCAGCTTAACGGACAGGGGGGGTCAAGAGACCCAGTACTTC

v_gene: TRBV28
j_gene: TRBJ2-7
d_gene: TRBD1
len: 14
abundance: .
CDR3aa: CASSPDRENYEQYF
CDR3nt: TGTGCCAGCAGTCCGGACAGGGAAAACTACGAGCAGTACTTC

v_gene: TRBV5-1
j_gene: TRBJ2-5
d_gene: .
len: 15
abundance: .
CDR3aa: CASSRLRQAQGAQYF
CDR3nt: TGCGCCAGCAGCCGCCTGCGACAGGCCCAAGGGGCCCAGTACTTC

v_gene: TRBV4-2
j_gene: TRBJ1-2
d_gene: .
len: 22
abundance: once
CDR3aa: CASSQDLFSGGGRNTANYGYTF
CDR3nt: TGTGCCAGCAGCCAAGATCTGTTTTCGGGGGGCGGGCGGAATACGGCTAACTATGGCTACACCTTC

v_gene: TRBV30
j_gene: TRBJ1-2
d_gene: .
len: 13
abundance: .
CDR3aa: CAWTWVGVDGYTF
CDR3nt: TGTGCCTGGACGTGGGTTGGAGTAGATGGCTACACCTTC

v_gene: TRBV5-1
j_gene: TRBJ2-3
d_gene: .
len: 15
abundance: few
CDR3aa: CASSFRQGIEDTQYF
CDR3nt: TGCGCCAGCAGCTTTCGCCAGGGGATCGAAGATACGCAGTATTTT

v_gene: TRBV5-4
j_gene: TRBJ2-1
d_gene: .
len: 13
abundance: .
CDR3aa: CASSSQGRNEQFF
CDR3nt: TGTGCCAGCAGCTCCCAGGGTCGCAATGAGCAGTTCTTC

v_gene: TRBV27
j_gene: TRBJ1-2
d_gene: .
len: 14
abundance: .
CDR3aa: CASSLIGGPHGYTF
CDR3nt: TGTGCCAGCAGTTTAATAGGGGGACCGCATGGCTACACCTTC

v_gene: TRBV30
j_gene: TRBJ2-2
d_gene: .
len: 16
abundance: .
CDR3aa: CAWSVQVQLHTAELFF
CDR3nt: TGTGCCTGGAGTGTACAGGTCCAACTCCACACGGCGGAGCTGTTTTTT

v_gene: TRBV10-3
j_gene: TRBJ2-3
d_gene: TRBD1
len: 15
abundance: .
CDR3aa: CAIRDNQGAGDTQYF
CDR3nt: TGTGCCATCAGGGACAACCAGGGGGCCGGAGATACGCAGTATTTT